This TCR beta chain appears in the sequencing data of a study of control samples from healthy donors and cancer patients. The method was immunoSEQ multiplex PCR; TCRdb's version includes in-frame clones alone and lacks a portion of them. This table has 250,000 to 300,000 clones, over 75% appearing once. Looked up from germline, CDR1 is MNHNS and CDR2 is SASEGT. This CDR3 has 13 amino acids. V was shortened by 0 bases and J by 7 bases, with 7 bases between the two germline ends. The chain has TRBV6-1 and TRBJ1-5; unclear D gene. The material sequenced was PBMCs. This TCR was sampled from a woman aged 55-69 years with lung cancer. CDR3 sequence reads: CASSEALTQPQHF. CDR3 nucleotides: TGTGCCAGCAGTGAAGCCCTCACCCAGCCCCAGCATTTT.